This T cell receptor (beta chain) is from a study of blood T cell repertoires in COVID-19. This clone appeared once. CDR3 length: 19 residues. CDR1 is SGHTA and CDR2 is FQGNSA in the germline V gene. Trimming at V came to 3 bases and at J to 5 bases, leaving 13 bases not matched to a gene. Data came from immunoSEQ multiplex PCR; TCRdb stores just in-frame clones and leaves some out. The sample holds about 140,000 clones, roughly 79% seen once. The chain links TRBV7-2 to TRBJ2-3, with TRBD2 matching over 14 bases. This TCR was sampled from a human donor in a cohort sampled during active COVID-19. What was sequenced was peripheral blood. CDR3 protein: CASSFRGLAGAPGRDTQYF. In DNA form, the CDR3 reads TGTGCCAGCAGCTTTCGGGGACTAGCGGGAGCGCCTGGGAGAGATACGCAGTATTTT.